Following are 30 T cell receptor beta chains from one sample sequenced in a study of regulatory T cells in long-lasting Graves disease. Researchers made TCR beta libraries by using iRepertoire HTBI primers and running Arm-PCR on CDR3 regions. TCRdb re-called the multiplex PCR reads through MiXCR, storing one row per CDR3 protein. The data contain 300,000 to 400,000 distinct CDR3 sequences, roughly a sixth of them singletons. Time point described: newly diagnosed GD, antithyroid drugs for less than 3 months. Construction of the TCR library relied on RNA isolated from PBMCs. The data were also submitted as part of a second study, on T cells in Graves' hyperthyroidism and ophthalmopathy.

Sequencing used peripheral blood mononuclear cells (PBMCs), obtained at new diagnosis, from a patient treated with antithyroid drugs. The receptors stem from a man aged 40-55 years with Graves disease.

The sample holds many counts of this clonotype. The rearrangement joins TRBV11-1 to TRBJ2-2; 7 bases are a match to TRBD1. V was pared by 5 bases and J by 2 bases, with 8 bases of the junction left unmatched. There are 16 residues in the CDR3. In germline, CDR1 is SGHAT, CDR2 FQDESV (reference sequence). The CDR3 spells CASSPSRQGNTGELFF. In DNA, the CDR3 is TGTGCCAGCAGCCCCTCTAGACAGGGAAACACCGGGGAGCTGTTTTTT.

This clonotype was seen many times. The rearrangement links TRBV29-1 to TRBJ2-3, with D unclear. Trimming shortened V by 7 bases and J by 1 base, and 15 bases separated the two germline ends. This CDR3 comprises 14 residues. CDR1 is SQVTM, CDR2 ANQGSEA, per germline. The CDR3 sequence is CSGRWAPGTDTQYF. The DNA of the CDR3 is TGCAGCGGTCGGTGGGCCCCAGGCACAGATACGCAGTATTTT.

There are a few counts of this clonotype. Here the CDR3 reads CASSSEAFSYNEQFF. CDR3 nucleotide sequence: TGCGCCAGCAGCTCTGAGGCCTTCTCCTACAATGAGCAGTTCTTC. The chain links TRBV5-1 to TRBJ2-1, with no clear D. This CDR3 has 15 residues. CDR1 and CDR2 from the germline V gene are SGHRS and YFSETQ. The V gene lost 3 bases and the J gene lost 0 bases, with 10 bases spanning the gap.

This clonotype was recorded many times. The V and J genes are TRBV2 and TRBJ1-5; D unresolved. CDR1 is SNHLY and CDR2 is FYNNEI in the germline V gene. V was cut by 7 bases and J by 1 base, with 8 bases left in between. The CDR3 is 13 amino acids. CDR3 amino acids: CASKSSSNQPQHF. The CDR3 nucleotides read TGTGCCAGCAAGTCTTCGAGCAATCAGCCCCAGCATTTT.

The chain combines TRBV6-1 with TRBJ2-5; 8 nucleotides match TRBD1. J was trimmed by 1 base and V by 6 bases; bases with no gene match: 7. This CDR3 has 15 residues. The germline V gene has CDR1 MNHNS and CDR2 SASEGT. CDR3: CASRDPTGGQETQYF. The DNA for the CDR3 is TGTGCCAGCAGGGACCCAACAGGGGGCCAAGAGACCCAGTACTTC.

This clonotype was recorded many times. V gene TRBV28 combines with J gene TRBJ2-1; 9 nucleotides match TRBD1. The CDR3 has 16 residues. V gave up 2 bases and J gave up 6 bases; unmatched junction bases: 8. Per germline, CDR1 MDHEN and CDR2 SYDVKM. The CDR3, as DNA: TGTGCCAGCAGTTTAACCCCGGGACAGGGTGGCAATGAGCAGTTCTTC. Its translation is CASSLTPGQGGNEQFF.

This clonotype was counted at least ten times. V and J are TRBV7-2 and TRBJ2-1; D might be TRBD2 (6 bases). Germline V gene data show CDR1 as SGHTA and CDR2 as FQGNSA. The V gene lost 5 bases and the J gene lost 10 bases, with 18 bases spanning the gap. The CDR3 loop spans 14 amino acids. For the CDR3, the DNA is TGTGCCAGCAGCCTCCGGAGGGTAGGAGGGGAGCAGTTCTTC. This gives the protein CASSLRRVGGEQFF.

Turning to this clonotype: One base away lies a much larger clone, so this may be a sequencing read error. Since no conserved phenylalanine or tryptophan closes the CDR3, a read error is the likely cause. The gene calls are TRBV28 and TRBJ1-1; tentatively, D is TRBD1 (5 bases). V lost 2 bases and J 4 bases, leaving 14 bases between the germline ends. The CDR3 is 15 residues long. Germline V gene lookup returns CDR1 MDHEN and CDR2 SYDVKM. The CDR3 loop reads CASSLDRGLGTEAFL. The CDR3 DNA reads as TGTGCCAGCAGTTTAGACAGAGGGTTGGGCACTGAAGCTTTCCTT.

The chain carries TRBV6-5 and TRBJ2-3, with D maybe TRBD2 (5 bases). The germline gives CDR1 MNHEY, CDR2 SVGAGI. V lost 4 bases to trimming and J lost 1 base, with 12 bases between them. The CDR3 extends over 15 amino acids. CDR3 nucleotide sequence: TGTGCCAGCAGTTCCGGGAACATTGGCACAGATACGCAGTATTTT. Its translation is CASSSGNIGTDTQYF.

This clonotype was observed many times. The rearrangement uses TRBV28 and TRBJ2-5; D is possibly TRBD1 or TRBD2 (5 bases each). Looked up from germline, CDR1 is MDHEN and CDR2 is SYDVKM. The CDR3 loop spans 14 amino acids. The V and J ends lost 2 bases and 1 base respectively, with 8 bases between them. CDR3 in DNA: TGTGCCAGCAGTTTACGGGGCCTCCAAGAGACCCAGTACTTC. Amino acid sequence: CASSLRGLQETQYF.

This clonotype was seen at least ten times. The V and J genes are TRBV30 and TRBJ2-7, with no clear D. The germline V and J ends were trimmed by 1 base and 0 bases, with 4 bases remaining between them. The CDR3 runs to 12 residues. Germline-derived CDR1 and CDR2 are GTSNPN and SVGIG (reference sequence). CDR3 bases: TGTGCCTGGAGTGGTTTCTCCTACGAGCAGTACTTC. The encoded protein is CAWSGFSYEQYF.

At least ten counts were recorded for this clonotype. The chain carries TRBV24-1 and TRBJ1-5; D remains ambiguous. The CDR3 is made up of 15 amino acids. The germline gives CDR1 KGHDR, CDR2 SFDVKD. V was pared by 3 bases and J by 1 base, with 9 bases between. The DNA of the CDR3 is TGTGCCACCAGTGATACCATAGGAAGCAATCAGCCCCAGCATTTT. Its protein product is CATSDTIGSNQPQHF.

In its sample, this clonotype was seen many times. The rearrangement joins TRBV5-1 to TRBJ2-7; D might be TRBD1 (6 bases). Germline CDR1 reads SGHRS; CDR2 reads YFSETQ. CDR3 length equals 15 residues. Trimming pared 5 bases from V and 3 bases from J, leaving 18 bases between. The CDR3 DNA follows: TGCGCCAGCAGGACTGGGACAATAAGAAACTACGAGCAGTACTTC. Residues: CASRTGTIRNYEQYF.

Ten or more counts support this clonotype. The V and J genes are TRBV6-2 or TRBV6-3 and TRBJ1-1; 10 positions match TRBD1. Germline values: CDR1 MNHEY, CDR2 SVGEGT. This CDR3 region has 16 residues. The V segment lost 5 bases and the J segment 1 base; nucleotides outside the gene matches: 7. CDR3 region: CASSKPRTGGNTEAFF. CDR3 bases: TGTGCCAGCAGTAAACCTCGGACAGGGGGGAACACTGAAGCTTTCTTT.

This clonotype was observed at least ten times. The chain uses TRBV15 and TRBJ2-7, with D possibly TRBD1 on 6 matching bases. Germline V gives CDR1 LNHNV, CDR2 YYDKDF (reference sequence). The V and J ends lost 3 bases and 0 bases respectively, with 18 bases between them. There are 17 residues in the CDR3. The CDR3 region has the DNA TGTGCCACCAGCAGGGGAAACAGGGACCCAAGCTCCTACGAGCAGTACTTC. Translated, it gives CATSRGNRDPSSYEQYF. The full variable domain, rest sourced from reference TRBV15 and TRBJ2-7, is DAMVIQNPRYQVTQFGKPVTLSCSQTLNHNVMYWYQQKSSQAPKLLFHYYDKDFNNEADTPDNFQSRRPNTSFCFLDIRSPGLGDTAMYLCATSRGNRDPSSYEQYFGPGTRLTVT.

The J gene is TRBJ2-1, the V gene TRBV5-1; the D gene is possibly TRBD2 (5 bases). The J call is in doubt because the DNA end fits TRBJ2-5 better. The germline gives CDR1 SGHRS, CDR2 YFSETQ. The CDR3 spans 13 residues. CDR3 residues: CASSLMGEETQYF. The CDR3, as DNA: TGCGCCAGCAGCTTAATGGGAGAAGAGACCCAGTACTTC.

This clonotype was counted only a few times. The chain has TRBV5-1 and TRBJ1-2, with D unresolved. Germline CDR1 is SGHRS and CDR2 is YFSETQ. The CDR3 sequence is 15 residues long. Trimming took off 0 bases at V and 2 bases at J, with 11 bases between the two ends. The DNA for the CDR3 is TGCGCCAGCAGCTTGGTGGCAGGAGAAAACTATGGCTACACCTTC. Translating gives CASSLVAGENYGYTF.

This clonotype was detected many times. The chain uses TRBV5-1 and TRBJ2-1, with TRBD2 matching 11 bases. The CDR3 covers 15 residues. The ends lost 5 bases at V and 7 bases at J; junction bases unmatched: 8. Per the germline V gene, CDR1 is SGHRS and CDR2 is YFSETQ. The CDR3 here is CASSLTGTSGNEQFF. The CDR3 DNA follows: TGCGCCAGCAGTCTCACCGGGACTAGCGGTAATGAGCAGTTCTTC.

This clonotype occurred many times. The chain links TRBV7-2 to TRBJ2-1; D tentatively reads TRBD1 or TRBD2 (5 bases each). CDR1 and CDR2 from the germline V gene are SGHTA and FQGNSA. Trimming took off 3 bases at V and 6 bases at J, with 12 bases between the two ends. This CDR3 is 14 amino acids long. CDR3 coding DNA: TGTGCCAGCAGCTTGGCCGGGACCTCCAATGAGCAGTTCTTC. Protein product: CASSLAGTSNEQFF.

In its sample, this clonotype was seen a few times. This rearrangement joins TRBV12-5 to TRBJ2-5; no clear D. CDR3 length: 11 amino acids. CDR1 is LGHNT, CDR2 FRNRAP, per germline. V shed 5 bases and J shed 9 bases, with 10 bases lying between them. The CDR3 DNA sequence: TGTGCTAGTGGTCCCCTGGATCCCCAGTACTTC. Protein sequence: CASGPLDPQYF.

In this sample, this clonotype turned up many times. The V call is TRBV3-1, the J call TRBJ2-3, with D uncertain. The V end lost 4 bases, the J end lost 1 base, and 15 bases lay between the germline ends. This CDR3 region has 16 residues. CDR1 is LGHDT and CDR2 is YNNKEL in the germline V gene (reference sequence). CDR3 sequence reads: CASSPTRSSGTDTQYF. The CDR3 DNA reads TGTGCCAGCAGCCCCACTCGGTCTTCGGGCACAGATACGCAGTATTTT.

In the case of this clonotype: One junction end disagrees with the germline gene, perhaps due to a read error. The V gene is TRBV11-3, the J gene TRBJ2-5, with 10 bases fitting TRBD1. CDR1 and CDR2 (germline): SGHNT, YENEEA. The CDR3 totals 16 residues. CDR3 region: CAGSLAGTGDQETQYF. DNA of the CDR3: TGTGCCGGCAGCTTAGCGGGGACAGGGGACCAGGAGACCCAGTACTTC.

This clonotype showed up just a few times. The genes are TRBV29-1 and TRBJ2-7; perhaps TRBD2 as D (6 bases). With 6 bases removed from V and 6 bases from J, the gap between germline ends came to 12 bases. CDR1 and CDR2 (germline): SQVTM, ANQGSEA. The CDR3 spans 11 residues. CDR3 sequence reads: CSVPMGGEQYF. The CDR3 bases are TGCAGCGTACCGATGGGGGGCGAGCAGTACTTC.

This clonotype has only a few counts. The chain is built from TRBV5-1 and TRBJ2-3; maybe TRBD1 (5 bases). V lost 0 bases and J 4 bases, leaving 9 bases between the germline ends. The CDR3 is 14 amino acids. Germline V CDR1 and CDR2: SGHRS, YFSETQ. Written as DNA, the CDR3 is TGCGCCAGCAGCTTGGTCGGCAGGGCAGATACGCAGTATTTT. It yields the protein CASSLVGRADTQYF.

This rearrangement joins TRBV5-1 to TRBJ2-5, with TRBD1 matching 7 bases. Germline values: CDR1 SGHRS, CDR2 YFSETQ. This CDR3 comprises 14 residues. V shed 4 bases and J 4 bases; nucleotides not matched to a gene: 7. CDR3 protein: CASSQWDRGETQYF. As DNA, the CDR3 is TGCGCCAGCAGCCAGTGGGACAGAGGAGAGACCCAGTACTTC. Full variable domain (remainder filled in from reference TRBV5-1 and TRBJ2-5): KAGVTQTPRYLIKTRGQQVTLSCSPISGHRSVSWYQQTPGQGLQFLFEYFSETQRNKGNFPGRFSGRQFSNSRSEMNVSTLELGDSALYLCASSQWDRGETQYFGPGTRLLVL.

J is TRBJ2-1 and V is TRBV28; TRBD2 matches at 12 bases. The CDR3 has 14 amino acids. Germline CDR1 MDHEN, CDR2 SYDVKM. Trimming removed 6 bases from V and 10 bases from J; junction bases left unmatched: 7. This chain's CDR3 is CASRASGGALEQFF. The CDR3 DNA is TGTGCCAGCAGAGCTAGCGGGGGGGCTTTGGAGCAGTTCTTC.

On this clonotype itself: A much larger clone sits a single nucleotide away, making a read error possible. The rearrangement links TRBV6-1 to TRBJ2-7; D not certain. Germline CDR1 and CDR2: MNHNS and SASEGT. The length of the CDR3 is 12 residues. Trimming stripped 11 bases from V and 2 bases from J, with 13 bases between. CDR3 nucleotides: TGTGCCGCCCGGCGGTTCCCCTACGAGCAGTACTTC. Translated: CAARRFPYEQYF.

The chain links TRBV6-4 to TRBJ2-5, with TRBD2 as a possible D gene (6 bases). V lost 4 bases and J lost 14, with 23 bases in between. This CDR3 is 14 amino acids long. The germline V gene encodes CDR1 MRHNA and CDR2 SNTAGT. The CDR3: CASSGARNRRGVYF. In DNA form, the CDR3 reads TGTGCCAGCAGTGGCGCAAGGAACCGGCGGGGCGTATACTTC.

This clonotype was counted ten times or more. V and J are TRBV6-1 and TRBJ2-7, with TRBD1 as a possible D gene (6 bases). The CDR3 has 13 residues. V was clipped by 4 bases and J by 4 bases, with 11 bases between them. The germline V gene has CDR1 MNHNS and CDR2 SASEGT. CDR3 DNA sequence: TGTGCCAGCAGTGCAGGGGTGCATTACGAGCAGTACTTC. It translates to CASSAGVHYEQYF.

This clonotype occurred a few times. A clone one base away is much larger, so this may be a read error. This chain links TRBV10-3 with TRBJ2-3; 12 nucleotides line up with TRBD1. Germline-derived CDR1 and CDR2 are ENHRY and SYGVKD. This CDR3 comprises 16 residues. CDR3 amino acids: CAIRSPGQGAADTPYF. CDR3 DNA: TGTGCCATCAGATCCCCGGGACAGGGGGCAGCAGATACGCCGTATTTT.